This is a list of T cell receptor beta chains from one sample in a study of shared clonotypes between healthy human individuals. The table came from immunoSEQ multiplex PCR; TCRdb's copy has only in-frame clones and leaves some out. The table has roughly 200,000 clones, 66% seen once. The sequencing input was memory CD4+ T cells sorted from blood. The source is a man under 40 in good health. Each CDR3 is given with its conserved first and last residue. Each record gives: J gene, D gene, V gene, clone size, CDR3 DNA, CDR3 protein. D genes are given only for firm matches. The size field is filled for only some rows; it gives once, few, many or a size class.

J gene: TRBJ2-5; D gene: TRBD1; V gene: TRBV7-9; clone size: once; CDR3 DNA: TGTGCCAGCAGCGCCCCCGGGACAGATGGGTCCCAGTACTTC; CDR3 protein: CASSAPGTDGSQYF
J gene: TRBJ2-1; D gene: NA; V gene: TRBV11-2; clone size: few; CDR3 DNA: TGTGCCAGCAGCACCGGGACCGCAGTCTACAATGAGCAGTTCTTC; CDR3 protein: CASSTGTAVYNEQFF
J gene: TRBJ1-2; D gene: NA; V gene: TRBV12-2; clone size: few; CDR3 DNA: TGTGCAAGTCGCACCTCTTGGTCTGGGACTTTTGGCTACACCTTC; CDR3 protein: CASRTSWSGTFGYTF
J gene: TRBJ2-5; D gene: NA; V gene: TRBV7-2; clone size: once; CDR3 DNA: TGTGCCAGCAGCTTAGAGGTCTGGGGCAGGGCCCAAGAGACCCAGTACTTC; CDR3 protein: CASSLEVWGRAQETQYF
J gene: TRBJ2-7; D gene: NA; V gene: TRBV4-1; clone size: NA; CDR3 DNA: TGCGCCAGCAGCCAAGATATACTCCAGCGGATGTACTTC; CDR3 protein: CASSQDILQRMYF
J gene: TRBJ1-2; D gene: NA; V gene: TRBV7-8; clone size: NA; CDR3 DNA: TGTGCCAGCAGCTTAGCCGAAACAGGAGCAGCTAACTATGGCTACACCTTC; CDR3 protein: CASSLAETGAANYGYTF
J gene: TRBJ2-2; D gene: NA; V gene: TRBV5-1; clone size: NA; CDR3 DNA: TGCGCCAGCAGCTTGGCCTTAGGGGGGCAAGGCGGGGAGCTGTTTTTT; CDR3 protein: CASSLALGGQGGELFF
J gene: TRBJ2-3; D gene: NA; V gene: TRBV29-1; clone size: NA; CDR3 DNA: TGCAGCGTTTCCGGGACATTAACAGATACGCAGTATTTT; CDR3 protein: CSVSGTLTDTQYF
J gene: TRBJ2-7; D gene: TRBD2; V gene: TRBV4-1; clone size: once; CDR3 DNA: TGCGCCAGCAGCCAAACTAGCGAGACCTACGAGCAGTACTTC; CDR3 protein: CASSQTSETYEQYF
J gene: TRBJ1-5; D gene: NA; V gene: TRBV12-2; clone size: NA; CDR3 DNA: TGTGCAAGTCGCCGGGGACAGGGGGCGCGGGTGGGACAGCCCCAGCATTTT; CDR3 protein: CASRRGQGARVGQPQHF
J gene: TRBJ2-5; D gene: TRBD1; V gene: TRBV7-2; clone size: NA; CDR3 DNA: TGTGCCAGCAGCTTAGCCCTTCCGGGACAGGGGACCGGAGAGACCCAGTACTTC; CDR3 protein: CASSLALPGQGTGETQYF
J gene: TRBJ1-2; D gene: TRBD1; V gene: TRBV18; clone size: few; CDR3 DNA: TGTGCCAGCTCACCCCTTGGGGGCAGGGGGCAGGGCTATGGCTACACCTTC; CDR3 protein: CASSPLGGRGQGYGYTF
J gene: TRBJ1-1; D gene: NA; V gene: TRBV20-1; clone size: NA; CDR3 DNA: TGCAGTGCGGCTCCGGGAGCAGAAGCTTTCTTT; CDR3 protein: CSAAPGAEAFF
J gene: TRBJ2-7; D gene: TRBD1; V gene: TRBV11-2; clone size: NA; CDR3 DNA: TGTGCCAGCAGCTTAGTGTCCCCAGGGGGCGCGGGATACGAGCAGTACTTC; CDR3 protein: CASSLVSPGGAGYEQYF
J gene: TRBJ1-5; D gene: TRBD1; V gene: TRBV28; clone size: NA; CDR3 DNA: TGTGCCACCACTGGAGGACACATTTTACAGGGGAATCAGCCCCAGCATTTT; CDR3 protein: CATTGGHILQGNQPQHF
J gene: TRBJ2-3; D gene: NA; V gene: TRBV5-5; clone size: NA; CDR3 DNA: TGTGCCAGCAGCTGGGAGCCCGGGACCAAAGTTGATACGCAGTATTTT; CDR3 protein: CASSWEPGTKVDTQYF
J gene: TRBJ1-2; D gene: TRBD1; V gene: TRBV28; clone size: NA; CDR3 DNA: TGTGCCAGCGCCGAGGGGGCTAAAGGCTACACCTTC; CDR3 protein: CASAEGAKGYTF
J gene: TRBJ2-3; D gene: TRBD2; V gene: TRBV7-9; clone size: few; CDR3 DNA: TGTGCCAGCAGCCGACTAGCGGGAGGGAGCACAGATACGCAGTATTTT; CDR3 protein: CASSRLAGGSTDTQYF
J gene: TRBJ2-7; D gene: NA; V gene: TRBV19; clone size: many; CDR3 DNA: TGTGCCAGTGCAAAAGGGAGTTCCTACGAGCAGTACTTC; CDR3 protein: CASAKGSSYEQYF
J gene: TRBJ2-3; D gene: NA; V gene: TRBV5-1; clone size: NA; CDR3 DNA: TGTGCCAGCAGCTTAGGGTGGCGGGAAACAGATACGCAGTATTTT; CDR3 protein: CASSLGWRETDTQYF
J gene: TRBJ2-3; D gene: NA; V gene: TRBV5-4; clone size: NA; CDR3 DNA: TGTGCCAGCAGCTTGGTTCTCACGGGAGAAACAGATACGCAGTATTTT; CDR3 protein: CASSLVLTGETDTQYF
J gene: TRBJ2-5; D gene: TRBD2; V gene: TRBV7-2; clone size: NA; CDR3 DNA: TGTGCCAGCAGCCCAGCTAGCGGGCCAGGGACCCAGTACTTC; CDR3 protein: CASSPASGPGTQYF
J gene: TRBJ2-6; D gene: NA; V gene: TRBV10-3; clone size: few; CDR3 DNA: TGTGCCATCAGTGACCACGGCCCCGATGGGGCCAACGTCCTGACTTTC; CDR3 protein: CAISDHGPDGANVLTF
J gene: TRBJ2-3; D gene: NA; V gene: TRBV5-1; clone size: NA; CDR3 DNA: TGCGCCAGCAGCGCGACCCTTCAAAACACAGATACGCAGTATTTT; CDR3 protein: CASSATLQNTDTQYF
J gene: TRBJ1-4; D gene: NA; V gene: TRBV27; clone size: NA; CDR3 DNA: TGTGCCAGCAGTCTCAGGGGAAATCCTTCCCCAGAAAAACTGTTTTTT; CDR3 protein: CASSLRGNPSPEKLFF
J gene: TRBJ1-2; D gene: TRBD1; V gene: TRBV28; clone size: NA; CDR3 DNA: TGTGCCAGCAGTCTGGGGAAAAGAAGACAGGGGGCGCAGGGCTACACCTTC; CDR3 protein: CASSLGKRRQGAQGYTF
J gene: TRBJ2-4; D gene: NA; V gene: TRBV28; clone size: NA; CDR3 DNA: TGTGCCAGCAGTTTAAGTGGAAGGTTTCCGAGCTTC; CDR3 protein: CASSLSGRFPSF
J gene: TRBJ2-7; D gene: NA; V gene: TRBV7-2; clone size: NA; CDR3 DNA: TGTGCCAGCAGCTTAGGTGGTGGCTTCTACGAGCAGTACTTC; CDR3 protein: CASSLGGGFYEQYF
J gene: TRBJ1-4; D gene: NA; V gene: TRBV6-1; clone size: NA; CDR3 DNA: TGTGCCAGCAGTCCCCTGGTGGGGGGGTTTGAAAAACTGTTTTTT; CDR3 protein: CASSPLVGGFEKLFF
J gene: TRBJ2-7; D gene: NA; V gene: TRBV15; clone size: NA; CDR3 DNA: TGTGCCACCAGCAGAGAAAAGGGCTCCTACGAGCAGTACTTC; CDR3 protein: CATSREKGSYEQYF
J gene: TRBJ1-4; D gene: NA; V gene: TRBV7-5; clone size: NA; CDR3 DNA: TGTGCCAGCAGCTTAACAGGGACGGACGAAAAACTGTTTTTT; CDR3 protein: CASSLTGTDEKLFF
J gene: TRBJ1-1; D gene: NA; V gene: TRBV7-6; clone size: NA; CDR3 DNA: TGTGCCAGCAGCCCAAAGGCCAACACTGAAGCTTTCTTT; CDR3 protein: CASSPKANTEAFF
J gene: TRBJ1-5; D gene: NA; V gene: TRBV4-3; clone size: NA; CDR3 DNA: TGCGCCAGCAGCCAGGAGACAGGTGGAACCATACAGCCCCAGCATTTT; CDR3 protein: CASSQETGGTIQPQHF
J gene: TRBJ1-1; D gene: NA; V gene: TRBV7-2; clone size: few; CDR3 DNA: TGTGCCAGCAGCTTAGCGAGGAACACTGAAGCTTTCTTT; CDR3 protein: CASSLARNTEAFF
J gene: TRBJ2-1; D gene: TRBD2; V gene: TRBV5-4; clone size: NA; CDR3 DNA: TGTGCCAGCAGCATAGGACTAGCCCACAATGAGCAGTTCTTC; CDR3 protein: CASSIGLAHNEQFF
J gene: TRBJ1-4; D gene: NA; V gene: TRBV5-6; clone size: NA; CDR3 DNA: TGTGCCAGCAGCTTGCTACAGCAAACAACGAATGAAAAACTGTTTTTT; CDR3 protein: CASSLLQQTTNEKLFF
J gene: TRBJ2-7; D gene: NA; V gene: TRBV7-2; clone size: few; CDR3 DNA: TGTGCCAGCACGCCCTTAGGGGGGGCCGAGCAGTACTTC; CDR3 protein: CASTPLGGAEQYF
J gene: TRBJ2-1; D gene: NA; V gene: TRBV7-2; clone size: NA; CDR3 DNA: TGTGCCAGCAGCTTGGGTCGGGAGCGAGGTGAGCAGTTCTTC; CDR3 protein: CASSLGRERGEQFF
J gene: TRBJ1-1; D gene: NA; V gene: TRBV5-1; clone size: few; CDR3 DNA: TGCGCCAGCAGCTTAGATGGGGCGGGGGGCGACACTGAAGCTTTCTTT; CDR3 protein: CASSLDGAGGDTEAFF
J gene: TRBJ1-1; D gene: NA; V gene: TRBV7-2; clone size: NA; CDR3 DNA: TGTGCCAGCAGCTTAGGAAGAAACACTGAAGCTTTCTTT; CDR3 protein: CASSLGRNTEAFF
J gene: TRBJ1-4; D gene: TRBD1; V gene: TRBV29-1; clone size: NA; CDR3 DNA: TGCAGCGTTGATGAGGGGGCGAGTGAAAAACTGTTTTTT; CDR3 protein: CSVDEGASEKLFF
J gene: TRBJ1-5; D gene: TRBD1; V gene: TRBV11-3; clone size: few; CDR3 DNA: TGTGCCAGCAGCATTGGTGGGACAGCTAGCAATCAGCCCCAGCATTTT; CDR3 protein: CASSIGGTASNQPQHF
J gene: TRBJ1-2; D gene: NA; V gene: TRBV6-1; clone size: NA; CDR3 DNA: TGTGCCAGCAGTGAATATCCCCAAGGCTATGGCTACACCTTC; CDR3 protein: CASSEYPQGYGYTF
J gene: TRBJ2-5; D gene: NA; V gene: TRBV12-5; clone size: NA; CDR3 DNA: TGTGCTAGTGGTTTGGCACTGGGAGAGACCCAGTACTTC; CDR3 protein: CASGLALGETQYF
J gene: TRBJ1-5; D gene: TRBD1; V gene: TRBV15; clone size: once; CDR3 DNA: TGTGCCACCAGCCAGACAGGGATCGGTCAGCCCCAGCATTTT; CDR3 protein: CATSQTGIGQPQHF
J gene: TRBJ2-5; D gene: NA; V gene: TRBV5-5; clone size: NA; CDR3 DNA: TGTGCCAGCAGCTTGGTTGACAGGAGTATGGAGACCCAGTACTTC; CDR3 protein: CASSLVDRSMETQYF
J gene: TRBJ2-1; D gene: TRBD2; V gene: TRBV5-1; clone size: once; CDR3 DNA: TGCGCCAGCAGCCCGGGACTAGCGGGTGACAATGAGCAGTTCTTC; CDR3 protein: CASSPGLAGDNEQFF
J gene: TRBJ2-2; D gene: NA; V gene: TRBV28; clone size: once; CDR3 DNA: TGTGCCAGCAGTATCCCAGGGGGGGAGAACACCGGGGAGCTGTTTTTT; CDR3 protein: CASSIPGGENTGELFF
J gene: TRBJ2-3; D gene: TRBD2; V gene: TRBV5-6; clone size: NA; CDR3 DNA: TGTGCCAGCAGCCCTGACGCGGGAGTCGCCGATACGCAGTATTTT; CDR3 protein: CASSPDAGVADTQYF
J gene: TRBJ2-3; D gene: TRBD2; V gene: TRBV9; clone size: NA; CDR3 DNA: TGTGCCAGCAGCACCCGGACTAGTCGGCAGTATTTT; CDR3 protein: CASSTRTSRQYF
J gene: TRBJ1-2; D gene: NA; V gene: TRBV29-1; clone size: NA; CDR3 DNA: TGCAGCGTTGGGGATGATACAGGGTTCACCTTC; CDR3 protein: CSVGDDTGFTF
J gene: TRBJ2-7; D gene: TRBD2; V gene: TRBV10-2; clone size: NA; CDR3 DNA: TGCGCCAGCAGTCCCAGAGCGGGGATTCATTCCTACGAGCAGTACTTC; CDR3 protein: CASSPRAGIHSYEQYF
J gene: TRBJ2-1; D gene: TRBD2; V gene: TRBV11-2; clone size: many; CDR3 DNA: TGTGCCAGCAGCTTAGTAAGCGGGAGTAAGAATGAGCAGTTCTTC; CDR3 protein: CASSLVSGSKNEQFF
J gene: TRBJ2-4; D gene: NA; V gene: TRBV5-1; clone size: NA; CDR3 DNA: TGCGCCAGCAGCTTGGGACAGTCTGAAAGCATTCAGTACTTC; CDR3 protein: CASSLGQSESIQYF
J gene: TRBJ2-2; D gene: TRBD2; V gene: TRBV7-2; clone size: NA; CDR3 DNA: TGTGCCAGCAGCGCTAGCGGAGTCACCGGGGAGCTGTTTTTT; CDR3 protein: CASSASGVTGELFF
J gene: TRBJ2-1; D gene: TRBD1; V gene: TRBV7-6; clone size: NA; CDR3 DNA: TGTGCCAGCAGCGCCCTCGACAGGGGTTACAATGAGCAGTTCTTC; CDR3 protein: CASSALDRGYNEQFF
J gene: TRBJ2-3; D gene: NA; V gene: TRBV4-3; clone size: NA; CDR3 DNA: TGCGCCAGCAGCCAAACTAGAGGCCCAGATACGCAGTATTTT; CDR3 protein: CASSQTRGPDTQYF
J gene: TRBJ1-3; D gene: NA; V gene: TRBV6-6; clone size: NA; CDR3 DNA: TGTGCCAGCAGTTATGGCTCTGGAAACACCATATATTTT; CDR3 protein: CASSYGSGNTIYF